The source of this T cell receptor (beta chain) is a study of cytomegalovirus exposure and HLA in healthy donors. PCR primers comprised 60 Vbeta and 13 Jbeta primers. Profiling relied on immunoSEQ multiplex PCR, and the TCRdb table lists in-frame clones only, not all of them. The sample lists roughly 170,000 clones, more than 70% occurring once. This clone was seen only a few times. Trimming removed 5 bases from V and 8 bases from J; junction bases left unmatched: 18. CDR1 is LNHNV and CDR2 is YYDKDF in the germline V gene (reference sequence). The CDR3 totals 17 residues. Specimen: PBMCs. This sequence was found in a male donor in good health and CMV-seronegative. The chain carries TRBV15 and TRBJ1-2; 9 bases are a match to TRBD1. The CDR3 sequence: CATSQNAGGTGLAGYTF. In DNA form, the CDR3 reads TGTGCCACCAGCCAAAACGCGGGCGGGACAGGGTTGGCGGGCTACACCTTC.